One and the same sample provided the 12 T cell receptor beta chains below, sequenced in a study of human T cells and chemical hapten exposure (dated by TCRdb to the early 2020s). Libraries came from RACE. The instrument was a NextSeq 500. Clones were called with MiXCR by TCRdb after fastp trimmed the public reads at Q25, and only in-frame beta chains were retained. Each entry is one CDR3 protein sequence, shown with its most common DNA and genes. A total of 300,000 to 400,000 distinct CDR3 sequences appear in this sample, around 6.9% of them only once. The ten largest make up 7.5% to 8.5% of the sample. The meaning of the sample's time point label: patch test 1, 2 weeks after DPC sensitization. According to the study, the label for this sample's treatment or condition signals: therapeutic diphenylcyclopropenone sensitization with weekly scalp DPC. Sequences were derived from whole blood, sampled in connection with sensitization to the hapten diphenylcyclopropenone (DPC). Receptors were obtained from a woman younger than 35 with alopecia areata. Some clones in this sample may be carry-over from other donors' samples.

The rearrangement joins TRBV7-2 to TRBJ1-3, with 11 bases fitting TRBD1. Germline trimming cut 4 bases from V and 2 bases from J; bases unmatched to any gene: 4. The germline V gene has CDR1 SGHTA and CDR2 FQGNSA. This CDR3 contains 16 residues. The CDR3, as DNA: TGTGCCAGCAGCTCACCGGGACAGGGGGCTGGAAACACCATATATTTT. Its translation: CASSSPGQGAGNTIYF.

This clonotype was counted only a few times. The genes are TRBV29-1 and TRBJ1-5, with D unresolved. This CDR3 comprises 10 residues. Germline V CDR1 and CDR2: SQVTM, ANQGSEA. Trimming took off 4 bases at V and 6 bases at J, with 4 bases between the two ends. The CDR3 sequence is CSVGGQPQHF. The CDR3 DNA is TGCAGCGTTGGTGGTCAGCCCCAGCATTTT.

This clonotype was recorded a few times. The J gene is TRBJ1-2, the V gene TRBV10-3; 9 bases line up with TRBD1. V dropped 4 bases and J dropped 2; count of bases not matched to a gene: 11. The CDR3 is made up of 17 amino acids. Germline-derived CDR1 and CDR2 are ENHRY and SYGVKD. CDR3 sequence: CAISGIPGQGRNYGYTF. The CDR3 DNA reads TGTGCCATCAGTGGGATCCCGGGACAGGGCAGAAACTATGGCTACACCTTC.

This clonotype occurred many times. This sequence joins TRBV5-1 and TRBJ2-3, with 8 bases identical to TRBD1. The germline V gene encodes CDR1 SGHRS and CDR2 YFSETQ. This CDR3 has 18 residues. V lost 4 bases and J lost 1; bases outside the gene matches: 14. The CDR3 bases are TGCGCCAGCAGCCTGGACAGGGAAGATCGGAGGCGCACAGATACGCAGTATTTT. Residues: CASSLDREDRRRTDTQYF.

This clonotype was detected ten times or more. V gene TRBV6-2 or TRBV6-3 combines with J gene TRBJ1-1; perhaps TRBD1 as D (6 bases). CDR3 length: 15 residues. Germline V lookup: CDR1 MNHEY, CDR2 SVGEGT. Trimming stripped 6 bases from V and 5 bases from J, with 19 bases between. CDR3 residues: CASRSVGGGRTEAFF. Written as DNA, the CDR3 is TGTGCCAGCAGGAGCGTGGGGGGCGGGAGGACTGAAGCTTTCTTT.

This clonotype was counted only a few times. The J gene is TRBJ1-1, the V gene TRBV7-2, with D unresolved. Trimming cost V 0 bases and J 9 bases, with 8 bases left between them. Germline loops: CDR1 SGHTA, CDR2 FQGNSA. CDR3 length: 12 residues. For the CDR3, the DNA is TGTGCCAGCAGCTTAGCCGGAGTACAAGCTTTCTTT. Encoded protein: CASSLAGVQAFF.

V gene TRBV6-1 combines with J gene TRBJ1-1, with D unresolved. The CDR3 runs to 10 residues. V lost 10 bases, J lost 8 bases, and 11 bases lay in between. Germline CDR1 and CDR2: MNHNS and SASEGT. Written as DNA, the CDR3 is TGTGCCACCAACCCGCCCGAAGCTTTCTTT. The encoded protein is CATNPPEAFF.

The rearrangement uses TRBV20-1 and TRBJ2-3, with a weak D call TRBD1 (5 bases). Germline CDR1 and CDR2: DFQATT and SNEGSKA (reference sequence). Trimming cost V 3 bases and J 0 bases, with 13 bases left between them. This CDR3 contains 15 residues. The CDR3 sequence is CSASKGAFSTDTQYF. DNA of the CDR3: TGCAGTGCTAGCAAAGGGGCTTTTAGCACAGATACGCAGTATTTT.

This clonotype was recorded a few times. This chain links TRBV7-6 with TRBJ1-2; TRBD1 aligns across 8 bases. Trimming at V came to 5 bases and at J to 5 bases, leaving 10 bases not matched to a gene. The CDR3 extends over 15 amino acids. CDR1 SGHVS and CDR2 FNYEAQ come from the germline V gene. This CDR3 is CASSPEVGQGYGYTF. In DNA, the CDR3 is TGTGCCAGCAGCCCAGAGGTTGGACAGGGATATGGCTACACCTTC.

This chain connects TRBV4-2 to TRBJ1-1; D is uncertain. The CDR3 sequence is 16 residues long. V gave up 0 bases and J gave up 1 base, with 12 bases separating them. Germline V gives CDR1 LGHNA, CDR2 YNFKEQ. CDR3 residues: CASSQDFEAKNTEAFF. The CDR3 nucleotides are TGTGCCAGCAGCCAAGATTTCGAAGCTAAGAACACTGAAGCTTTCTTT.

This clonotype showed up just a few times. This rearrangement joins TRBV25-1 to TRBJ2-7; no clear D gene. Germline V gene data show CDR1 as MGHDK and CDR2 as SYGVNS. The CDR3 has 12 residues. V was clipped by 2 bases and J by 7 bases, with 9 bases between them. The CDR3, as DNA: TGTGCCAGCAGTGAAGGCAGCGAAGAGCAGTACTTC. Amino acid sequence: CASSEGSEEQYF.

This clonotype showed up many times. V usage is TRBV20-1 and J usage is TRBJ1-5; weak D call: TRBD1 (5 bases). The ends were cut back, 4 bases at V and 4 bases at J, with 20 bases in the middle. The length of the CDR3 is 16 residues. In germline, CDR1 is DFQATT, CDR2 SNEGSKA (reference sequence). In DNA, the CDR3 is TGCAGTGCTACCACTGGCGACAGTTTTTCAAATCAGCCCCAGCATTTT. Residues: CSATTGDSFSNQPQHF.